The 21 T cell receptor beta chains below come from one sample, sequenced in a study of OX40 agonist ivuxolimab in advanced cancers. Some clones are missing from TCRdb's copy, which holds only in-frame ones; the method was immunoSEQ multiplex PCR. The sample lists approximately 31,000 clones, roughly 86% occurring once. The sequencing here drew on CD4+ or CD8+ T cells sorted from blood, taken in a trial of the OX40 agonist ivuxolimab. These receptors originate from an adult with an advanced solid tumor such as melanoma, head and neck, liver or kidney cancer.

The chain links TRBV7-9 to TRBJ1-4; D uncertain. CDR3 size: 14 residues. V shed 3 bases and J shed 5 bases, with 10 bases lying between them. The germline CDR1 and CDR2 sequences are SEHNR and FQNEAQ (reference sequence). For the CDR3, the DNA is TGTGCCAGCAGCTTCGGACCAAGAAATGAAAAACTGTTTTTT. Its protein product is CASSFGPRNEKLFF.

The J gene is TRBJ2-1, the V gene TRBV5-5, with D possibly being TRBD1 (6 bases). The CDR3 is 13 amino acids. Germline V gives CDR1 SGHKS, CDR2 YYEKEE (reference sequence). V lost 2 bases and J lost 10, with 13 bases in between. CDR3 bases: TGTGCCAGCAGCTTAACTGGGGGCGCAGAGCAGTTCTTC. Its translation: CASSLTGGAEQFF.

CDR3 residues: CASVDGLSNTGELFF. The CDR3 DNA reads TGTGCCAGCGTTGACGGATTATCGAACACCGGGGAGCTGTTTTTT. The chain couples TRBV7-9 to TRBJ2-2; unclear D gene. Deletions cut 8 bases from V and 0 bases from J, with 13 bases between. CDR1 SEHNR and CDR2 FQNEAQ come from the germline V gene (reference sequence). The CDR3 sequence is 15 residues long.

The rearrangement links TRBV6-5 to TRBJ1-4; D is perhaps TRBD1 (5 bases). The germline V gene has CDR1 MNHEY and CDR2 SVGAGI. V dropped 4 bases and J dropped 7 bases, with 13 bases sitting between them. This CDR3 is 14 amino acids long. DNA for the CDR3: TGTGCCAGCAGTTCCCTCGACAGAGGTGAAAAACTGTTTTTT. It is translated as CASSSLDRGEKLFF.

CDR3 bases: TGTGCCAGCAGCCAGGGACCGTCCGGGACATCCCAAGAGACCCAGTACTTC. Protein sequence: CASSQGPSGTSQETQYF. The V call is TRBV4-2, the J call TRBJ2-5; perhaps TRBD1 as D (6 bases). From germline, CDR1 is LGHNA and CDR2 YNFKEQ. CDR3 length: 17 residues. Between the trimmed V and J ends, which lost 3 bases and 1 base, there was a span of 18 bases.

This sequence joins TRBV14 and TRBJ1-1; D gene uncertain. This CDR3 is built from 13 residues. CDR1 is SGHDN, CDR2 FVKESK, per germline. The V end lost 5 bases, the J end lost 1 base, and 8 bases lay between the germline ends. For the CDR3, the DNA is TGTGCCAGCAGCGCAGCCGGGAACACTGAAGCTTTCTTT. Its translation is CASSAAGNTEAFF.

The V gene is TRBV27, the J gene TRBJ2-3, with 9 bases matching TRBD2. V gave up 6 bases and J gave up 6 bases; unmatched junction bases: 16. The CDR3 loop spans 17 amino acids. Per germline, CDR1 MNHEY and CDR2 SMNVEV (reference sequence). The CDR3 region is CASSPNKPGLARDTQYF. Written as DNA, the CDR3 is TGTGCCAGCAGCCCAAATAAACCGGGACTAGCAAGGGATACGCAGTATTTT.

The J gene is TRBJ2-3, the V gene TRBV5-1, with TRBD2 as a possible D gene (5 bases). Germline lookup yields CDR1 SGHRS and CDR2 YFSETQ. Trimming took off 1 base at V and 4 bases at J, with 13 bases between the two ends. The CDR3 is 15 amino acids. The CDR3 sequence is CASSLLTGEPDTQYF. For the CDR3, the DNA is TGCGCCAGCAGCTTGCTGACTGGGGAGCCAGATACGCAGTATTTT.

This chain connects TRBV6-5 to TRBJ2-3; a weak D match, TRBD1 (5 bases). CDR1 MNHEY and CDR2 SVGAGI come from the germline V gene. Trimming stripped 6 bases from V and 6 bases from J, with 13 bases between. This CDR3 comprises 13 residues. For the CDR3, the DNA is TGTGCCAGCAGCCGGTGGTGGGGCGATACGCAGTATTTT. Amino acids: CASSRWWGDTQYF.

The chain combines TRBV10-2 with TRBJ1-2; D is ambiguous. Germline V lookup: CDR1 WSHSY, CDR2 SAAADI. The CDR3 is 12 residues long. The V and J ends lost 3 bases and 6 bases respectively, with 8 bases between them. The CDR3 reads CASSDSNNGYTF. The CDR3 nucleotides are TGCGCCAGCAGTGATTCTAATAATGGCTACACCTTC.

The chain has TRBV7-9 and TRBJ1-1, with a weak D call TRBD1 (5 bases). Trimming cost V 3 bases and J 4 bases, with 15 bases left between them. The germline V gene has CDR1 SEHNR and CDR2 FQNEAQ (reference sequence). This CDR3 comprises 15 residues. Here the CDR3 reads CASSFGYGGITEAFF. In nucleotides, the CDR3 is TGTGCCAGCAGCTTTGGGTACGGGGGGATCACTGAAGCTTTCTTT.

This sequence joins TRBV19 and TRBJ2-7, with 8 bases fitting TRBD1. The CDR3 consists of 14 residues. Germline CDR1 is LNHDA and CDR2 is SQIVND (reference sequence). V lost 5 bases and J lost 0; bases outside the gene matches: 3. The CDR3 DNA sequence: TGTGCCAGTAGTTTCGGACAGGGCTCCTACGAGCAGTACTTC. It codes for CASSFGQGSYEQYF. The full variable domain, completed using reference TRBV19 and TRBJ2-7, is DGGITQSPKYLFRKEGQNVTLSCEQNLNHDAMYWYRQDPGQGLRLIYYSQIVNDFQKGDIAEGYSVSREKKESFPLTVTSAQKNPTAFYLCASSFGQGSYEQYFGPGTRLTVT.

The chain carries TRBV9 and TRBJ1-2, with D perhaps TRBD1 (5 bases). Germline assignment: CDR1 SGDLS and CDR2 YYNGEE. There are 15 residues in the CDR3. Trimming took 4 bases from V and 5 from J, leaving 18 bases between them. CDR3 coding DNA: TGTGCCAGCAGCCCCGAGGGAGGGGACTGGTATGGCTACACCTTC. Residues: CASSPEGGDWYGYTF.

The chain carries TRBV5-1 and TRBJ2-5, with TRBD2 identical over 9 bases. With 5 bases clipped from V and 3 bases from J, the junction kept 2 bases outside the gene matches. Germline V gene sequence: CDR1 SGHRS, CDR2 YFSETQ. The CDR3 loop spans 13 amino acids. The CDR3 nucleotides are TGCGCCAGCAGGTTAGCGGGGGAAGAGACCCAGTACTTC. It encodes CASRLAGEETQYF. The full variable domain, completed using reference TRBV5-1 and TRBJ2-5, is KAGVTQTPRYLIKTRGQQVTLSCSPISGHRSVSWYQQTPGQGLQFLFEYFSETQRNKGNFPGRFSGRQFSNSRSEMNVSTLELGDSALYLCASRLAGEETQYFGPGTRLLVL.

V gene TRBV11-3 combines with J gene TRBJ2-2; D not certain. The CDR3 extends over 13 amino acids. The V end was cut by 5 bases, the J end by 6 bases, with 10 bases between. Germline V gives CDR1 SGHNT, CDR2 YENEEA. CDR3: CASSRLPPGELFF. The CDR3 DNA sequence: TGTGCCAGCAGCCGACTTCCCCCCGGGGAGCTGTTTTTT.

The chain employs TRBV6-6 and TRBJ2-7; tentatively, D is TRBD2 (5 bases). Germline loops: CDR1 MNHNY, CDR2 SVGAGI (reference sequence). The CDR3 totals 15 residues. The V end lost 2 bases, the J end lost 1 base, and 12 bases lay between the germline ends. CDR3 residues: CASSYSVTSSYEQYF. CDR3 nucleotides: TGTGCCAGCAGTTACAGCGTTACTAGTTCCTACGAGCAGTACTTC.

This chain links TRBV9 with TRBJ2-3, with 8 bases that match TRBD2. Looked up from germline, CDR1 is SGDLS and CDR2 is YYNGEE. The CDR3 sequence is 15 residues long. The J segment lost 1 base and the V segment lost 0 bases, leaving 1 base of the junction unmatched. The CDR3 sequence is CASSVAGGGTDTQYF. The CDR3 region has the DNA TGTGCCAGCAGCGTAGCCGGGGGGGGCACAGATACGCAGTATTTT. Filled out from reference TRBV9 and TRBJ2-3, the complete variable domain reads DSGVTQTPKHLITATGQRVTLRCSPRSGDLSVYWYQQSLDQGLQFLIQYYNGEERAKGNILERFSAQQFPDLHSELNLSSLELGDSALYFCASSVAGGGTDTQYFGPGTRLTVL.

CDR3 protein: CASSFGDEQYF. The CDR3 coding sequence is TGTGCCAGCAGTTTTGGGGACGAGCAGTACTTC. V gene TRBV27 combines with J gene TRBJ2-7; no definite D call. This CDR3 has 11 residues. CDR1 MNHEY and CDR2 SMNVEV come from the germline V gene (reference sequence). Between the trimmed V and J ends, which lost 3 bases and 5 bases, there was a span of 5 bases.

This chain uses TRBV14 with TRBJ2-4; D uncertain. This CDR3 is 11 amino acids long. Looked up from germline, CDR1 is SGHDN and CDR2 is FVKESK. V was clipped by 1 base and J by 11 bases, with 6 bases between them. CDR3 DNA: TGTGCCAGCAGCCAAGGGGCACTTCAGTACTTC. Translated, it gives CASSQGALQYF. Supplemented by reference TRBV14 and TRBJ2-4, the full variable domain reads EAGVTQFPSHSVIEKGQTVTLRCDPISGHDNLYWYRRVMGKEIKFLLHFVKESKQDESGMPNNRFLAERTGGTYSTLKVQPAELEDSGVYFCASSQGALQYFGAGTRLSVL.

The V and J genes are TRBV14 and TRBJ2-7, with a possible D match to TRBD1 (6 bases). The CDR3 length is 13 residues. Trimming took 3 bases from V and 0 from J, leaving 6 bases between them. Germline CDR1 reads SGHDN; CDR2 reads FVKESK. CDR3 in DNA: TGTGCCAGCAGCCAGGGACACTCCTACGAGCAGTACTTC. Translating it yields CASSQGHSYEQYF.

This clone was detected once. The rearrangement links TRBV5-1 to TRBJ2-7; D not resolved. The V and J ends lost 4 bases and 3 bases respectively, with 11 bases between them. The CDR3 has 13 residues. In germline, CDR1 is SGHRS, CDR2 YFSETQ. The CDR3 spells CASSLTENYEQYF. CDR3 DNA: TGCGCCAGCAGCCTGACCGAAAACTACGAGCAGTACTTC.